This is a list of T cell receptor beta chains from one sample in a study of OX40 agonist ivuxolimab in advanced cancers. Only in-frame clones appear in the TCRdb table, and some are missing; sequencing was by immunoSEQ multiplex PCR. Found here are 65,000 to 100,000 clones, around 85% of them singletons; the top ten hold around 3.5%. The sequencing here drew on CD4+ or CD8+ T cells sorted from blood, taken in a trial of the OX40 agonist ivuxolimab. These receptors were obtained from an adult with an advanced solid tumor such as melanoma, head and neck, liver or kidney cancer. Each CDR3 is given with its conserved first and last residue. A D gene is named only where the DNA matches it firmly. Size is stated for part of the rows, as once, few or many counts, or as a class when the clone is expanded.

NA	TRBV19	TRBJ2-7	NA	CASSIVQGEAYEQYF	TGTGCCAGTAGTATAGTGCAGGGAGAGGCCTACGAGCAGTACTTC
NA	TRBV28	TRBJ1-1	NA	CASRRQKGVTEAFF	TGTGCCAGCAGAAGACAGAAAGGGGTCACTGAAGCTTTCTTT
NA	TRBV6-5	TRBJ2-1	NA	CASSYSRVMGGNEQFF	TGTGCCAGCAGTTACTCCCGGGTTATGGGTGGCAATGAGCAGTTCTTC
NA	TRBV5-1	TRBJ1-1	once	CASSLAWGLNTEAFF	TGCGCCAGCAGCTTGGCCTGGGGGCTGAACACTGAAGCTTTCTTT
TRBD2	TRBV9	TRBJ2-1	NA	CASSATLAGAGNEQFF	TGTGCCAGCAGCGCGACCCTAGCGGGAGCAGGCAATGAGCAGTTCTTC
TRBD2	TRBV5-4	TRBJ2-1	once	CARWTSGYNEQFF	TGTGCCAGGTGGACTAGCGGCTACAATGAGCAGTTCTTC
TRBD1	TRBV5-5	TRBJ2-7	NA	CASSLAPGTGPYEQYF	TGTGCCAGCAGCTTGGCCCCCGGGACAGGTCCCTACGAGCAGTACTTC
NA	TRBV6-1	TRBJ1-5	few	CASREGNSNQPQHF	TGTGCCAGCAGGGAGGGGAATAGCAATCAGCCCCAGCATTTT
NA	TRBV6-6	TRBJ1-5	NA	CASSYRAGSQPQHF	TGTGCCAGCAGTTACAGAGCTGGGAGTCAGCCCCAGCATTTT
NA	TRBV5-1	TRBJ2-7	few	CASSTGSLSSYEQYF	TGCGCCAGCAGCACCGGCAGCTTGAGCTCCTACGAGCAGTACTTC
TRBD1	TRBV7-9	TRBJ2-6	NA	CASSFRQGSTSGANVLTF	TGTGCCAGCAGCTTTCGACAGGGATCCACCTCTGGGGCCAACGTCCTGACTTTC
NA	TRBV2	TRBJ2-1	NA	CASSPGEQFF	TGTGCCAGCAGCCCGGGTGAGCAGTTCTTC
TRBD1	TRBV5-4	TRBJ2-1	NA	CASGLPGTGNNEQFF	TGTGCCAGCGGTTTACCCGGGACAGGGAACAATGAGCAGTTCTTC
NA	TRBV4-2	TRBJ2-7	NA	CASSQEGSGPNYEQYF	TGTGCCAGCAGCCAAGAGGGAAGCGGGCCAAACTACGAGCAGTACTTC
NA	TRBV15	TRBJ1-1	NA	CATSSLVVNTEAFF	TGTGCCACCAGCAGTTTAGTGGTAAACACTGAAGCTTTCTTT
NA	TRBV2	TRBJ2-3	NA	CASITTRSTDTQYF	TGTGCCAGCATAACAACGAGAAGCACAGATACGCAGTATTTT
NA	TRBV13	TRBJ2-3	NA	CASSLGSGSDTQYF	TGTGCCAGCAGCTTAGGTTCAGGGTCAGATACGCAGTATTTT
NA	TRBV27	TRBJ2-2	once	CASNSARLNTGELFF	TGTGCCAGCAACTCCGCTAGGCTAAACACCGGGGAGCTGTTTTTT
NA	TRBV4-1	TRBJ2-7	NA	CASSQGLKAGRRDYEQYF	TGCGCCAGCAGCCAAGGACTGAAAGCAGGGAGGAGGGACTACGAGCAGTACTTC
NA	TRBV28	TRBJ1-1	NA	CASSRARVATEAFF	TGTGCCAGCAGTCGGGCGAGGGTGGCCACTGAAGCTTTCTTT
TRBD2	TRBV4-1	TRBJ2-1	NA	CASSPGLAGGDEQFF	TGCGCCAGCAGCCCTGGACTAGCGGGAGGGGATGAGCAGTTCTTC
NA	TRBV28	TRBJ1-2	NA	CASSFKQGYYGYTF	TGTGCCAGCAGTTTCAAACAGGGCTACTATGGCTACACCTTC
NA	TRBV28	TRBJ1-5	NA	CASSLEGWQPQHF	TGTGCCAGCAGTTTAGAGGGTTGGCAGCCCCAGCATTTT
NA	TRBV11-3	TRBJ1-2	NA	CASSLAGNYGYTF	TGTGCCAGCAGCCTCGCAGGCAACTATGGCTACACCTTC
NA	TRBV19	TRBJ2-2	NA	CASSIESTGELFF	TGTGCCAGTAGTATAGAGAGTACCGGGGAGCTGTTTTTT
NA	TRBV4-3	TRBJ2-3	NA	CASSQDLAQEAQYF	TGCGCCAGCAGCCAAGACCTCGCCCAGGAAGCGCAGTATTTT
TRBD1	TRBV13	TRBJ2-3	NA	CASSSPGQSGDTQYF	TGTGCCAGCAGCTCTCCGGGACAGAGTGGCGATACGCAGTATTTT
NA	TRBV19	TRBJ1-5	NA	CASSIGSHKPQHF	TGTGCCAGTAGTATCGGCTCACATAAGCCCCAGCATTTT
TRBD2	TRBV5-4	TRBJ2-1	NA	CASSLVAGGPPYNEQFF	TGTGCCAGCAGCTTGGTGGCGGGAGGGCCCCCCTACAATGAGCAGTTCTTC